This T cell receptor (beta chain) was sequenced during a study of cytomegalovirus exposure and HLA in healthy donors. This CDR3 is built from 15 residues. The V gene's germline CDR1 is MDHEN and CDR2 SYDVKM. V was shortened by 6 bases and J by 7 bases, with 22 bases between the two germline ends. Sequencing was performed with immunoSEQ multiplex PCR; in TCRdb, only in-frame clones are kept and a portion is missing. The table shows about 170,000 clones, with approximately 89% occurring only once. Separate from the approximately 600-subject first cohort was the roughly 120-subject validation cohort, to which the donors belonged. In regard to this clone: Antigen unknown.

Study outcomes and limitations: Most TCR sequences proved rare, with some public TCRs found in many donors. Associated with cytomegalovirus, according to the listing, were 164 TCR beta chains.

Sequencing used PBMCs. The clonotype comes from a man aged 18 to 30 in good health and CMV-seropositive. The V call is TRBV28, the J call TRBJ2-7, with D possibly TRBD2 on 6 matching bases. The CDR3 here is CASSLPAEGRYEQYF. Written as DNA, the CDR3 is TGTGCCAGCAGCTTGCCAGCGGAGGGAAGATATGAGCAGTACTTC.